This entry lists 22 T cell receptor beta chains sequenced from one sample in a study of blood T cell repertoires in COVID-19. The repertoire was sequenced with immunoSEQ multiplex PCR; TCRdb's copy has only in-frame clones and lacks some. The sample contains under 200,000 clones, approximately 87% of which appear only once. The sequenced sample was peripheral blood. These receptors were collected from a man between 40 and 49 years old with active or convalescent COVID-19.

The chain carries TRBV7-8 and TRBJ2-1; 10 bases agree with TRBD2. The germline gives CDR1 SGHVS, CDR2 FQNEAQ. This CDR3 contains 15 residues. Trimming at V came to 3 bases and at J to 4 bases, leaving 3 bases not matched to a gene. CDR3 residues: CASSLTSGLYNEQFF. The CDR3 nucleotides read TGTGCCAGCAGCTTGACTAGCGGGCTTTACAATGAGCAGTTCTTC.

The chain uses TRBV6-2 or TRBV6-3 and TRBJ2-1, with D possibly being TRBD2 (6 bases). The length of the CDR3 is 16 residues. V dropped 5 bases and J dropped 4 bases, with 18 bases sitting between them. Germline-derived CDR1 and CDR2 are MNHEY and SVGEGT. The CDR3 region is CASSQTGSNIYNEQFF. For the CDR3, the DNA is TGTGCCAGCAGTCAAACCGGGAGTAACATATACAATGAGCAGTTCTTC.

The chain uses TRBV9 and TRBJ2-5; 10 bases line up with TRBD2. V trimming: 4 bases; J trimming: 2 bases; junction bases outside the gene matches: 5. The V gene's germline CDR1 is SGDLS and CDR2 YYNGEE. The CDR3 contains 15 residues. CDR3 region: CASSRSGGGQETQYF. In nucleotides, the CDR3 is TGTGCCAGCAGCCGAAGCGGGGGGGGTCAAGAGACCCAGTACTTC.

This clone was seen a handful of times. V is TRBV4-2 and J is TRBJ1-6; TRBD1 is a possible D gene (5 bases). With 0 bases removed from V and 0 bases from J, the gap between germline ends came to 15 bases. Germline V CDR1 and CDR2: LGHNA, YNFKEQ. The CDR3 has 19 residues. The CDR3 sequence: CASSQDRLTVHSYNSPLHF. For the CDR3, the DNA is TGTGCCAGCAGCCAAGATAGGTTGACAGTTCACTCCTATAATTCACCCCTCCACTTT.

The chain carries TRBV7-9 and TRBJ1-3; TRBD1 agrees at 9 bases. After removal of 5 bases from V and 1 base from J, the junction contained 9 bases not matched to a gene. Germline V gene data show CDR1 as SEHNR and CDR2 as FQNEAQ (reference sequence). CDR3 length: 17 residues. CDR3 DNA: TGTGCCAGCAGCATACCGGGACAGGGAGTATCTGGAAACACCATATATTTT. The encoded protein is CASSIPGQGVSGNTIYF.

The chain uses TRBV5-1 and TRBJ2-7; 8 nucleotides line up with TRBD1. Germline V gives CDR1 SGHRS, CDR2 YFSETQ. CDR3 length: 14 residues. With V trimmed by 4 bases and J by 4 bases, 7 bases remained unmatched. The CDR3: CASSTGQGWYEQYF. Here the CDR3 DNA reads TGCGCCAGCAGCACAGGACAGGGTTGGTACGAGCAGTACTTC.

V usage is TRBV15 and J usage is TRBJ1-6; D unresolved. Per germline, CDR1 LNHNV and CDR2 YYDKDF (reference sequence). Trimming removed 0 bases at V and 5 bases at J, with 8 bases between. The length of the CDR3 is 15 residues. In nucleotides, the CDR3 is TGTGCCACCAGCAGAGATCCGAGGGATAATTCACCCCTCCACTTT. It yields the protein CATSRDPRDNSPLHF. Full variable domain (missing parts from reference TRBV15 and TRBJ1-6): DAMVIQNPRYQVTQFGKPVTLSCSQTLNHNVMYWYQQKSSQAPKLLFHYYDKDFNNEADTPDNFQSRRPNTSFCFLDIRSPGLGDTAMYLCATSRDPRDNSPLHFGNGTRLTVT.

The chain is built from TRBV7-8 and TRBJ2-5, with D perhaps matching TRBD2 (6 bases). Germline CDR1 is SGHVS and CDR2 is FQNEAQ. The V and J ends lost 3 bases and 4 bases respectively, with 18 bases between them. CDR3 length equals 16 residues. The CDR3 spells CASSFPSGRSRETQYF. The CDR3 DNA is TGTGCCAGCAGCTTTCCCAGTGGGAGGTCGCGAGAGACCCAGTACTTC.

The chain links TRBV19 to TRBJ2-1; no definite D call. Per the germline V gene, CDR1 is LNHDA and CDR2 is SQIVND (reference sequence). CDR3 length equals 15 residues. Deletions cut 2 bases from V and 2 bases from J, with 10 bases between. CDR3 nucleotide sequence: TGTGCCAGTAGTATATCAACAGCCCCCTACAATGAGCAGTTCTTC. Its protein is CASSISTAPYNEQFF.

This clone occurred a few times. This chain uses TRBV14 with TRBJ2-5, with TRBD2 matching 13 bases. V was pared by 5 bases and J by 5 bases, with 5 bases of the junction left unmatched. Germline assignment: CDR1 SGHDN and CDR2 FVKESK. CDR3 length: 15 amino acids. This CDR3 reads CASSGLAGEVETQYF. CDR3 coding DNA: TGTGCCAGCAGCGGACTAGCGGGGGAAGTGGAGACCCAGTACTTC.

This clone was seen a few times. The chain joins TRBV15 to TRBJ2-3; 8 bases line up with TRBD2. This CDR3 contains 15 residues. Germline CDR1 LNHNV, CDR2 YYDKDF (reference sequence). After removal of 4 bases from V and 2 bases from J, the junction contained 5 bases not matched to a gene. The CDR3 DNA is TGTGCCACCAGCACCCGGGGGGGGTTCACAGATACGCAGTATTTT. The encoded protein is CATSTRGGFTDTQYF.

The chain is built from TRBV6-2 or TRBV6-3 and TRBJ2-2, with 9 bases identical to TRBD2. With V trimmed by 2 bases and J by 3 bases, 1 base remained unmatched. Per germline, CDR1 MNHEY and CDR2 SVGEGT. The CDR3 is 15 amino acids. The CDR3: CASSYGGGDTGELFF. The CDR3 bases are TGTGCCAGCAGTTACGGCGGGGGGGACACCGGGGAGCTGTTTTTT.

The chain couples TRBV12-5 to TRBJ2-3; TRBD2 matches at 8 bases. The V gene end was trimmed by 0 bases and the J gene end by 5 bases; junction bases not matched to a gene: 7. The length of the CDR3 is 16 residues. The germline gives CDR1 LGHNT, CDR2 FRNRAP. The CDR3 is CASGLVLRGGQDTQYF. CDR3 bases: TGTGCTAGTGGTTTGGTACTTCGGGGGGGGCAAGATACGCAGTATTTT.

This chain connects TRBV10-3 to TRBJ2-1, with TRBD2 identical over 9 bases. Germline V gene sequence: CDR1 ENHRY, CDR2 SYGVKD. The CDR3 loop spans 19 amino acids. V gave up 0 bases and J gave up 0 bases; unmatched junction bases: 9. CDR3 protein: CAISESGLAGQSSYNEQFF. The CDR3 nucleotides are TGTGCCATCAGTGAGTCTGGGCTAGCGGGGCAAAGCTCCTACAATGAGCAGTTCTTC.

V and J are TRBV3-1 (or the pseudogene TRBV3-2) and TRBJ1-2; the match to TRBD1 covers 9 bases. The CDR3 contains 15 residues. Germline CDR1 and CDR2: LGHDT and YNNKEL (reference sequence). The V segment lost 3 bases and the J segment 4 bases; nucleotides outside the gene matches: 6. The DNA of the CDR3 is TGTGCCAGCAGCCAGCTGAGGGACAGGGTCTATGGCTACACCTTC. It specifies CASSQLRDRVYGYTF.

This clone was counted only a few times. The chain links TRBV19 to TRBJ2-7, with D perhaps matching TRBD1 (6 bases). V lost 3 bases, J lost 0 bases, and 12 bases lay in between. The germline gives CDR1 LNHDA, CDR2 SQIVND (reference sequence). The CDR3 is 15 amino acids. CDR3 sequence reads: CASSIIQGGSYEQYF. As DNA, the CDR3 is TGTGCCAGTAGTATTATACAGGGTGGCTCCTACGAGCAGTACTTC.

The V call is TRBV5-1, the J call TRBJ1-6, with D possibly TRBD1 on 5 matching bases. V lost 2 bases, J lost 6 bases, and 15 bases lay in between. The germline gives CDR1 SGHRS, CDR2 YFSETQ. This CDR3 has 16 amino acids. CDR3 nucleotide sequence: TGCGCCAGCAGCTTTGGAGGGGCTAATAGTAATTCACCCCTCCACTTT. Its protein is CASSFGGANSNSPLHF. The full variable domain, with the rest looked up from reference TRBV5-1 and TRBJ1-6, is KAGVTQTPRYLIKTRGQQVTLSCSPISGHRSVSWYQQTPGQGLQFLFEYFSETQRNKGNFPGRFSGRQFSNSRSEMNVSTLELGDSALYLCASSFGGANSNSPLHFGNGTRLTVT.

J is TRBJ2-2 and V is TRBV4-1, with D perhaps TRBD2 (6 bases). Deletions cut 2 bases from V and 1 base from J, with 23 bases between. The CDR3 sequence is 20 residues long. Germline CDR1 reads MGHRA; CDR2 reads YSYEKL. CDR3 in amino acids: CASSQRPGGMIKKNTGELFF. The CDR3 DNA is TGCGCCAGCAGCCAAAGGCCTGGGGGGATGATTAAAAAGAACACCGGGGAGCTGTTTTTT.

The V and J genes are TRBV6-6 and TRBJ2-2; 7 positions match TRBD1. The CDR3 has 21 amino acids. CDR1 MNHNY and CDR2 SVGAGI come from the germline V gene (reference sequence). V was pared by 5 bases and J by 0 bases, with 21 bases of the junction left unmatched. In DNA form, the CDR3 reads TGTGCCAGCAGTCTAAATCCGAGGTGGCAGGGGGAGTACACGAACACCGGGGAGCTGTTTTTT. It yields the protein CASSLNPRWQGEYTNTGELFF.

The genes are TRBV24-1 and TRBJ2-1, with D possibly being TRBD1 (5 bases). This CDR3 comprises 12 residues. V dropped 10 bases and J dropped 12 bases, with 18 bases sitting between them. Germline V CDR1 and CDR2: KGHDR, SFDVKD. CDR3 amino acids: CATSDSFGWQFF. CDR3 bases: TGTGCCACTTCCGACAGTTTCGGCTGGCAGTTCTTC.

This chain links TRBV3-1 (or the pseudogene TRBV3-2) with TRBJ1-2, with a possible D match to TRBD1 (5 bases). The CDR3 loop spans 16 amino acids. V was clipped by 0 bases and J by 7 bases, with 18 bases between them. Germline lookup yields CDR1 LGHDT and CDR2 YNNKEL (reference sequence). CDR3 sequence (DNA): TGTGCCAGCAGCCAAGATCCGGGGGTTTTGGTAATTGGCTACACCTTC. Translation: CASSQDPGVLVIGYTF.

This chain joins TRBV2 and TRBJ2-2, with 7 bases lining up with TRBD1. There are 15 residues in the CDR3. The ends lost 7 bases at V and 0 bases at J; junction bases unmatched: 5. Per the germline V gene, CDR1 is SNHLY and CDR2 is FYNNEI. Here the CDR3 reads CASKVDRTNTGELFF. DNA of the CDR3: TGTGCCAGCAAGGTGGACAGGACGAACACCGGGGAGCTGTTTTTT.